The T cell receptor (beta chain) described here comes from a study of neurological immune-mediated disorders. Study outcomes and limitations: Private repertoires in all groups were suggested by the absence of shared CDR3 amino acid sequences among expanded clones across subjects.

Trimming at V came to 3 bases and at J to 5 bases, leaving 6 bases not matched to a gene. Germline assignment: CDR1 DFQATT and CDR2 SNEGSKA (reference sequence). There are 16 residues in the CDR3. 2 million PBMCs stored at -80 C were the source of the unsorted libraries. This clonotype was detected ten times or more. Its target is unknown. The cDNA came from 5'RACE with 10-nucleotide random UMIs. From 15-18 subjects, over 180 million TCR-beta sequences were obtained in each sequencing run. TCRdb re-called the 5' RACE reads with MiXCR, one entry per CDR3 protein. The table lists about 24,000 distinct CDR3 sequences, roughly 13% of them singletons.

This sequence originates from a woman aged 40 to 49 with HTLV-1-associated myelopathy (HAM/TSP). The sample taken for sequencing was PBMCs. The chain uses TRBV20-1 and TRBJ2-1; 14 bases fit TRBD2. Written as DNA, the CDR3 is TGCAGTGCTAGCGGGACTAGCGGGAGTGCCCACAATGAGCAGTTCTTC. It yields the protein CSASGTSGSAHNEQFF.